These T cell receptor beta chains were read from a single sample in a study of blood T cell repertoires in COVID-19. This table comes from immunoSEQ multiplex PCR, and its TCRdb copy is limited to in-frame clones, with some not included. Among roughly 40,000 clones listed, about 90% were seen once. The sequenced sample consisted of peripheral blood. These receptors were collected from a middle-aged man with active COVID-19. Each CDR3 is given with its conserved first and last residue. A D gene is named only where the DNA matches it firmly. Size tells how often a clone was seen (once, few, many) or the class of an expanded clone, and some rows leave it out.

J	V	D	size	CDR3	DNA
TRBJ1-1	TRBV11-2	-	once	CASSLGQDANTEAFF	TGTGCCAGCAGCCTGGGGCAGGACGCGAACACTGAAGCTTTCTTT
TRBJ2-2	TRBV7-2	TRBD2	-	CASSLRWRGGPNTGELFF	TGTGCCAGCAGCCTAAGGTGGCGGGGGGGGCCCAACACCGGGGAGCTGTTTTTT
TRBJ2-2	TRBV7-6	-	once	CASSLDRVGTGELFF	TGTGCCAGCAGCTTAGACAGGGTCGGAACCGGGGAGCTGTTTTTT
TRBJ2-5	TRBV28	-	-	CASSSNGRGQETQYF	TGTGCCAGCAGCTCTAACGGGAGAGGCCAAGAGACCCAGTACTTC
TRBJ2-3	TRBV24-1	TRBD2	-	CATSDSRLAGAGTDTQYF	TGTGCCACCAGTGATTCCCGACTAGCGGGGGCCGGCACAGATACGCAGTATTTT
TRBJ1-6	TRBV13	TRBD1	-	CASSNGDRGGSPLHF	TGTGCCAGCAGCAATGGGGACAGAGGGGGTTCACCCCTCCACTTT
TRBJ2-3	TRBV7-9	TRBD2	-	CASSSRTSGKTDTQYF	TGTGCCAGCAGCTCGCGGACTAGCGGGAAGACAGATACGCAGTATTTT
TRBJ1-3	TRBV4-2	TRBD1	-	CASSQAPGQGASSSGNTIYF	TGTGCCAGCAGCCAAGCCCCGGGACAGGGGGCATCCTCTTCTGGAAACACCATATATTTT
TRBJ2-5	TRBV6-5	TRBD1	few	CASSYRRTGVPRTQYF	TGTGCCAGCAGTTACAGACGGACAGGGGTGCCGCGGACCCAGTACTTC
TRBJ2-3	TRBV27	TRBD2	-	CASSSWSGGQTDTQYF	TGTGCCAGCAGTTCCTGGTCGGGGGGGCAAACAGATACGCAGTATTTT
TRBJ1-2	TRBV4-1	-	-	CASSHPFGAVGVGYTF	TGCGCCAGCAGCCACCCCTTTGGGGCCGTTGGGGTTGGCTACACCTTC
TRBJ2-3	TRBV28	TRBD2	-	CASSPPGSGVSDTQYF	TGTGCCAGCAGCCCCCCAGGTAGCGGGGTTTCAGATACGCAGTATTTT
TRBJ1-1	TRBV3-1/TRBV3-2	-	few	CASSQELWQNTEAFF	TGTGCCAGCAGCCAAGAGCTTTGGCAGAACACTGAAGCTTTCTTT
TRBJ2-7	TRBV18	-	-	CASSKQGTWYEQYF	TGTGCCAGCTCGAAACAGGGAACGTGGTACGAGCAGTACTTC
TRBJ1-6	TRBV5-1	TRBD1	-	CASSLAGQGSPLHF	TGCGCCAGCAGCTTGGCCGGACAGGGATCACCCCTCCACTTT
TRBJ2-7	TRBV6-6	-	-	CASSHLAPYEQYF	TGTGCCAGCAGCCACCTGGCTCCCTACGAGCAGTACTTC
TRBJ1-4	TRBV4-1	TRBD1	-	CASSQAGQGGEKLFF	TGCGCCAGCAGCCAAGCGGGACAGGGTGGTGAAAAACTGTTTTTT
TRBJ2-1	TRBV9	-	-	CASSSLRNEQFF	TGTGCCAGCAGCTCCCTCCGCAATGAGCAGTTCTTC
TRBJ2-7	TRBV3-1/TRBV3-2	-	-	CASSHPTDRNEQYF	TGTGCCAGCAGCCATCCTACCGACAGGAACGAGCAGTACTTC
TRBJ1-3	TRBV6-5	-	-	CASSYAASSGNTIYF	TGTGCCAGCAGTTACGCGGCCAGCTCTGGAAACACCATATATTTT
TRBJ2-1	TRBV10-1	-	-	CASSESGATYNEQFF	TGCGCCAGCAGTGAGTCGGGGGCCACCTACAATGAGCAGTTCTTC
TRBJ1-6	TRBV6-5	TRBD1	-	CASSYAGQGKAPLHF	TGTGCCAGCAGTTACGCGGGACAGGGGAAGGCACCCCTCCACTTT
TRBJ2-2	TRBV7-9	TRBD2	once	CASRQTSGGATGELFF	TGTGCCAGCAGACAGACTAGCGGGGGGGCCACCGGGGAGCTGTTTTTT
TRBJ1-6	TRBV15	-	-	CATSRGRQLSPLHF	TGTGCCACCAGCAGAGGTAGACAGCTTTCACCCCTCCACTTT
TRBJ2-5	TRBV12-3/TRBV12-4	-	-	CASSLEQRRGSYF	TGTGCCAGCAGTTTAGAACAGCGCAGGGGTTCGTACTTC
TRBJ1-4	TRBV20-1	-	-	CSASRGGEKLFF	TGCAGTGCTAGTCGGGGGGGAGAAAAACTGTTTTTT
TRBJ2-7	TRBV19	-	-	CASTPRATYEQYF	TGTGCCAGTACCCCGCGAGCTACCTACGAGCAGTACTTC
TRBJ2-1	TRBV5-1	TRBD2	-	CASSLHSGGPRGDEQFF	TGCGCCAGCAGCTTGCATAGCGGGGGGCCGAGGGGAGATGAGCAGTTCTTC
TRBJ2-2	TRBV5-1	-	-	CASSLRLGHSTGELFF	TGCGCCAGCAGCTTGAGACTGGGGCATAGCACCGGGGAGCTGTTTTTT
TRBJ2-2	TRBV2	-	-	CASSGTGSGTGELFF	TGTGCCAGCAGTGGAACAGGGTCGGGCACCGGGGAGCTGTTTTTT